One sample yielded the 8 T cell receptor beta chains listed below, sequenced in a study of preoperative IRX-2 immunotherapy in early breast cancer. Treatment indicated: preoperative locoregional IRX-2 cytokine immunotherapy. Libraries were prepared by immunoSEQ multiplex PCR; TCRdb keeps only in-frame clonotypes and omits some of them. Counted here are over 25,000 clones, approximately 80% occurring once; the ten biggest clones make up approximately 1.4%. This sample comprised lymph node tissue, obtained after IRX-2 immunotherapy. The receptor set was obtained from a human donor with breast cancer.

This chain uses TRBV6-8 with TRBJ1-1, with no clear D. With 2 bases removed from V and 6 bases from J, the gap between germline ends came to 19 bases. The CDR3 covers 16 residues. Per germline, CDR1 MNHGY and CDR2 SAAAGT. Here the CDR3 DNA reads TGTGCCAGCAGTTACCGGACGGGCCCTGTGGCCGCTGAAGCTTTCTTT. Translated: CASSYRTGPVAAEAFF.

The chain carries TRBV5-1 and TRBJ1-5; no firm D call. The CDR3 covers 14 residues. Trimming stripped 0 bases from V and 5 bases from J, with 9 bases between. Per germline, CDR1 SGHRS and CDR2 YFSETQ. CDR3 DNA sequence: TGCGCCAGCAGCTTGGAGGGCGGGGATCAGCCCCAGCATTTT. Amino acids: CASSLEGGDQPQHF.

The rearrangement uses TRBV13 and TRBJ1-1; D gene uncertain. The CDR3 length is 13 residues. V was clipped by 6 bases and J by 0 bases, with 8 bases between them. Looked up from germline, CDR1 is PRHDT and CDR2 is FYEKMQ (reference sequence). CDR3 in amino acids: CASSDILNTEAFF. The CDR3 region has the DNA TGTGCCAGCAGTGACATCTTGAACACTGAAGCTTTCTTT. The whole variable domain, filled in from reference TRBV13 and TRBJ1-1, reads AAGVIQSPRHLIKEKRETATLKCYPIPRHDTVYWYQQGPGQDPQFLISFYEKMQSDKGSIPDRFSAQQFSDYHSELNMSSLELGDSALYFCASSDILNTEAFFGQGTRLTVV.

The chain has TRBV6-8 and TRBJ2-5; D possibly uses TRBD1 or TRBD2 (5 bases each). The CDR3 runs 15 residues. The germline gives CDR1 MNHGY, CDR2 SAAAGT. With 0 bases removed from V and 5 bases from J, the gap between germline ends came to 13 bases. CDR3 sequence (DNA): TGTGCCAGCAGTTACTCTGTGGGGGATTGGGAGACCCAGTACTTC. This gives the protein CASSYSVGDWETQYF.

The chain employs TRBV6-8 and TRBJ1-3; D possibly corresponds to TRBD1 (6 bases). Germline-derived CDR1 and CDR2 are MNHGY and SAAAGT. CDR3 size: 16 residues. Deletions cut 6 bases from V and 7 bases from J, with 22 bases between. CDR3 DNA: TGTGCCAGCAGGGGGGTAGGGAACAGGGATGGGAACACCATATATTTT. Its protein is CASRGVGNRDGNTIYF.

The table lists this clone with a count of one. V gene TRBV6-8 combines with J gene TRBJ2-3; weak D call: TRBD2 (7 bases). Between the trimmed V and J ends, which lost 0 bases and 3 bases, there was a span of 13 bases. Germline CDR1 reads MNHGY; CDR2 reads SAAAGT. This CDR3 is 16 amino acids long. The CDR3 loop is CASSYSGGQGTDTQYF. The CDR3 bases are TGTGCCAGCAGTTACTCGGGGGGGCAAGGGACAGATACGCAGTATTTT.

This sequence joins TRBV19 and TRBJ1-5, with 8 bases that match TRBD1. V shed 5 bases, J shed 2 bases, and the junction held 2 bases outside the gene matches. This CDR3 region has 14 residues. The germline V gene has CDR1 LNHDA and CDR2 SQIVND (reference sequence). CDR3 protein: CASSSGQGNQPQHF. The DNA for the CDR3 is TGTGCCAGTAGTTCGGGACAGGGCAATCAGCCCCAGCATTTT.

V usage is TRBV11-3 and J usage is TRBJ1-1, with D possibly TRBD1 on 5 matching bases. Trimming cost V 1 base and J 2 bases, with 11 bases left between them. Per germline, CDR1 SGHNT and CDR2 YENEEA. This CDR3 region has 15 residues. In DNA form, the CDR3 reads TGTGCCAGCAGCTTAGTAACCGGGGCTAACACTGAAGCTTTCTTT. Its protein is CASSLVTGANTEAFF. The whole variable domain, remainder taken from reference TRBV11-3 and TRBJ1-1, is EAGVVQSPRYKIIEKKQPVAFWCNPISGHNTLYWYLQNLGQGPELLIRYENEEAVDDSQLPKDRFSAERLKGVDSTLKIQPAELGDSAVYLCASSLVTGANTEAFFGQGTRLTVV.